The present T cell receptor (beta chain) was sequenced within a study of cytomegalovirus exposure and HLA in healthy donors. As for the study in general: The roughly 120 validation repertoires matched the 666 first-cohort repertoires in platform, a later analysis reported. Broader study findings: The listing of fewer than 200 TCR beta chains classed them as cytomegalovirus-associated.

In the case of this clone: Antigen specificity is unknown.

The CDR3 is made up of 14 amino acids. Germline CDR1 is MNHEY and CDR2 is SVGAGI. V gave up 4 bases and J gave up 4 bases, with 10 bases separating them. TCRdb's copy holds only in-frame clones and misses some; the assay was immunoSEQ multiplex PCR. Of 250,000 to 300,000 clones listed, approximately 83% are singletons. This sequence joins TRBV6-5 and TRBJ2-2, with a tentative D call TRBD1 (5 bases). This TCR came from a young woman in good health and CMV-seronegative. Source material: PBMCs. The CDR3 nucleotides are TGTGCCAGCAGTTGGCAGGGTGTCACCGGGGAGCTGTTTTTT. Translating gives CASSWQGVTGELFF.